Described below is a single T cell receptor beta chain sequence and its context. The clone's antigen remains unknown. Base-call qualities are not available, and no considerably larger clone is one nucleotide away. Library creation used the immunoSEQ multiplex PCR assay. For the multiplex PCR, a mixture combining 60 forward primers for TCR Vbeta segments and 13 reverse primers for TCR Jbeta segments was used. The CDR3 region of rearranged TCR beta genes was amplified from genomic DNA with a multiplex PCR assay. The amplified TCR beta libraries were sequenced on the Illumina HiSeq System as 87-base-pair reads. The paper's data handling went like this. A later analysis counted about 82 million unique TCR beta chains across the 690 or so repertoires, and some 11 million of these chains were shared by at least two donors. To remove PCR and sequencing errors, raw reads were error-corrected and collapsed into unique sequences using a nearest-neighbor algorithm that merged closely related sequences. CDR3 sequences were aligned to IMGT reference sequences to assign V, D and J gene segments. For a sequence to be retained, a match of at least six nucleotides to both a V gene segment and a J gene segment was required. Rearrangements were called productive when the CDR3 lacked stop codons and stayed in frame with V and J; all others were non-productive. Following IMGT convention, CDR3 was defined as the stretch from the second conserved V-encoded cysteine up to the conserved J-encoded phenylalanine. The earlier analysis of about 610 of the donors excluded any sequence lacking an unambiguous match to a single V gene segment. An earlier analysis of a few hundred of the donors classified V segments as functional when productive rearrangements were above 56.7% and as segregating when the standard deviation between donors was above 5%. A statistical classification framework was built for diagnosing cytomegalovirus status from the catalog of TCR beta chain sequences. A later analysis assigned V and J genes by comparing TCR nucleotide sequences with IMGT/GENE-DB human TR gene sequences. The TCRdist pipeline was used in a later analysis to assign CDR3 sequences and most-parsimonious VDJ recombination scenarios. In a later analysis, each TCR beta chain was defined by its CDR3 amino acid sequence together with its V-gene family, and reads without a unique V-gene family were excluded. A later analysis removed several hundred highly shared, low-generation-probability nucleotide sequences to deal with suspected cross-contamination and a sequencing artifact. In a later analysis, a clonal expansion index was calculated for each public chain from normalized within-repertoire ranks of inferred template counts. A later analysis computed generation probabilities with a VDJ recombination model fitted to out-of-frame rearrangements, and checked the results against IGoR. In a later analysis, hypergeometric tests were used to score TCR-TCR, TCR-HLA and TCR-CMV co-occurrence, with a repertoire-size bias correction applied to TCR pairs. In a later analysis, false discovery rates were estimated by permuting HLA or CMV assignments 20 times. In a later analysis, co-occurring TCRs were grouped using DBSCAN, and TCRdist sequence similarity was added for clustering within HLA-allele-positive subsets. Co-occurrence clustering excluded repertoires with fewer than 30,000 or more than 120,000 public chains, plus five with anomalous nucleotide sharing. This immuneACCESS table, as held by TCRdb, lists in-frame sequences with V and J called but not all clones. Of the missing ones, under half trace to an unresolved V gene in checked studies; the others have no known cause. The DNA gave D and trimming, while V, J and clone size come from that table. The sample records some 190,000 clones, 65% to 85% of which are singletons. Of the sample, 2.9% is held by the ten largest clones.

The sample comes from a study of cytomegalovirus exposure and HLA in healthy donors (dated by TCRdb to about 2017). About the full investigation: In an earlier analysis of several hundred of the donors, 276 Gb of sequence data and some 100 million unique TCR beta sequences from about 180 million T cells were reported. HLA typing covered class I and class II loci at four-digit resolution. Because of strong linkage in the cohort, roughly five DR-DQ haplotypes were treated as single units for association and clustering. Genome-wide SNP genotypes for about 60% of the roughly 670 donors were used in a later genetic analysis, which treated that subset as a discovery cohort. Across some 400 genotyped donors of the cohort, an average of about 250,000 unique TCR beta nucleotide sequences per donor were sequenced, and roughly a sixth of those sequences were non-productive. Rather than drawing on any new phenotypic data, the later analysis identified candidate immune exposures from TCR beta sequences and the way those sequences occurred across donors. To decide whether each TCR beta V gene segment behaved as functional or pseudogenic, an earlier analysis of some 570 of the donors relied on high-throughput TCR beta sequencing. The study combined high-throughput TCR immunosequencing, statistical association of individual TCRs with disease status, and machine learning to predict cytomegalovirus infection status. Alongside the repertoire data, information on donor age, sex, ethnicity and CMV serostatus was compiled. A separate validation cohort of about 110 different subjects was used in addition to the roughly 640-subject first cohort. The number of typed donors differed by locus: about 620-630 for A, B, C, DRB1 and DQB1; some 500 for DQA1; over 600 for DPA1; and roughly 490 for DPB1. All discovery cohort repertoires had been generated on a single sequencing platform. The study aimed to test whether cataloging public T cell receptors could reveal signatures of past pathogen exposure. Among the approximately 400 genotyped donors, around 81% belonged to the genetic ancestry cluster associated with self-reported Caucasian donors. The study used immunosequencing to profile the T cell repertoires of 666 subjects and linked those repertoires to cytomegalovirus serostatus. To study patterns of TCR occurrence, a later analysis re-analyzed previously published TCR beta repertoires from 666 donors and added high-resolution HLA genotyping. About 330 gigabases of sequencing data and roughly 80 million unique TCR sequences made up an early release that covered approximately 700 HLA-typed donors. On the study overall, not on this receptor specifically: Most CMV-associated TCR beta chains appeared to be HLA-restricted in a later analysis, and the HLA associations seemed to be driven largely by CMV exposure. Compared with equally common non-associated chains, HLA-associated TCR beta chains in a later analysis were more clonally expanded and had lower generation probabilities. Because HLA typing was missing for some donors at each locus, association tests included only the typed subset. A later genetic analysis associated a missense DCLRE1C variant with V-gene and J-gene trimming of TCR beta chains, and an independent cohort replicated the association. At a false discovery rate of 0.05, a later analysis linked about 16,000 TCR beta sequences to specific HLA alleles. In an earlier analysis of fewer than 700 of the donors, most TCR beta V segments appeared in productive rearrangements about 90% or about 30% of the time, broadly matching IMGT annotations. Presence/absence analyses assumed roughly uniform sequencing depth across donors, an assumption that may not hold. The classifier was reported to diagnose cytomegalovirus status with high specificity and sensitivity in both the original and validation cohorts. Some 15 rarely observed V segments, including chromosome 9 orphons, were excluded from the earlier analysis of approximately 500 of the donors because counts were too low. It was suggested by the authors that the approach could potentially be generalized to other disease states and immunological phenotypes. Across donors, most TCR sequences were observed very rarely, whereas some public TCRs were present in many individuals. Because the 87-base-pair reads could not distinguish some IMGT-functional V segments, including TRBV6-2 and TRBV6-3, those segments were excluded. Compared with the approximately 720-donor mean, donors in an Asian-associated ancestry cluster had fewer N-insertions in productive TCRs, according to a later genetic analysis. In this cohort, only TCR beta chains were sequenced, and detectable features were limited by the absence of alpha or paired-chain data. A total of 150 to 200 TCR beta chains were listed by the study as associated with cytomegalovirus. Immune exposure information for the cohort was limited to CMV serostatus. Linkage disequilibrium might explain the correlated functional status among segregating V segments, but an unknown experimental factor could not be ruled out. A further reported finding was that TCR beta sequences accurately predicted the HLA-A and HLA-B alleles for most subjects in the first cohort. Three of the identified cytomegalovirus-associated TCR beta chains were confirmed in vitro to be specific for cytomegalovirus antigens. A group of highly shared sequence variants was considered likely to be a technical artifact of the sequencing pipeline. Strong co-occurrence of HLA alleles, especially DR and DQ, made assigning TCR associations to individual alleles difficult. In a later analysis, several top co-occurrence clusters were reported to appear linked to parvovirus B19, influenza, CMV and Epstein-Barr virus. According to a later analysis, TCR association rates differed among HLA loci, with DRB1 alleles showing the most associated TCRs and HLA-C alleles showing the fewest.

The germline V gene (reference sequence) specifies LNHDA as CDR1 and SQIVND as CDR2. The trim is 9 bases for V and 9 bases for J, with a gap of 18 bases between the germline ends. The CDR3 starts with the cysteine, ends with the phenylalanine, and has 13 residues. The read is trimmed to its CDR3 DNA, 39 bases read in frame from base 1. In total, approximately 700 healthy bone marrow donors made up the cohort. All cohort members were sampled while nominally healthy, although unrecorded immune exposures were likely present. The donor was CMV seronegative and belonged to the group of 352 seronegative cohort members. Every donor gave a peripheral blood sample, and the peripheral blood mononuclear cells from that sample were used for TCR beta sequencing. Genomic DNA extraction from the blood cell samples was performed with the Qiagen DNeasy Blood Extraction Kit.

The chain joins TRBV19 to TRBJ2-1; no D gene call is confident. The source of this sequence is a female donor in good health and CMV-seronegative. Sequenced sample: PBMCs. The nucleotides are TGTGCCAGCCGCCGGGTGGCGGTGGGTGAGCAGTTCTTC. Translated, this gives CASRRVAVGEQFF.